This TCR beta chain was found in a study of CD8+ T cells in alopecia areata. Across the whole study: For treated patients, severity scores reflected the percentage of scalp area affected. Study-wide points: The study found that many expanded lesional clones persisted in scalp and blood during tofacitinib. Lesional tissue from the scalp (especially in alopecia totalis/universalis) showed higher clonality than normal scalp.

Extracted RNA was reverse transcribed into cDNA, the sequencing template. Using immunoSEQ multiplex PCR, the repertoire was profiled, and TCRdb retains in-frame clones only, with some absent. The table shows about 74,000 clones, with about 30% occurring only once. Of note for this clone: Its antigen remains unknown.

The treatment here: oral pan-JAK inhibitor, 5-10 mg twice daily. Alopecia areata patients provided lesional scalp punch biopsies and peripheral blood, both collected for the study. This CDR3 spans 15 amino acids. Germline CDR1 and CDR2: SQVTM and ANQGSEA. The junction had 4 bases not matched to a gene; V was cut back by 1 base and J by 2 bases. V and J are TRBV29-1 and TRBJ2-3; 9 bases are shared with TRBD2. The source material was CD8+ T cells sorted from blood, sampled at week 4, from a patient treated with tofacitinib. This receptor was obtained from a human donor with alopecia areata. The CDR3 loop is CSVEALAGNTDTQYF. The DNA of the CDR3 is TGCAGCGTTGAAGCCCTAGCGGGGAACACAGATACGCAGTATTTT.